These 18 T cell receptor beta chains share one sample of origin, sequenced in a study of control samples from healthy donors and cancer patients. Using immunoSEQ multiplex PCR, the repertoire was profiled, and TCRdb retains in-frame clones only, with some absent. The sample includes about 95,000 clones, about 85% of them seen just once. Sequencing was carried out using blood. The receptors shown here come from a man aged 25-45 years in good health.

With respect to this clone: Other DNA variants within this sample encode the same CDR3. The chain employs TRBV5-1 and TRBJ2-5; D possibly corresponds to TRBD1 (6 bases). The CDR3 contains 13 residues. The germline V gene encodes CDR1 SGHRS and CDR2 YFSETQ. The V end was cut by 2 bases, the J end by 4 bases, with 9 bases between. The CDR3 bases are TGCGCCAGCAGCTTACAGGGAACAGAGACCCAGTACTTC. Its protein is CASSLQGTETQYF.

This rearrangement joins TRBV25-1 to TRBJ1-3; 8 nucleotides agree with TRBD1. The CDR3 is 15 amino acids. Losses at the gene ends were 8 bases for V and 2 bases for J; bases not matched to a gene: 8. Per germline, CDR1 MGHDK and CDR2 SYGVNS. The CDR3 nucleotides read TGTGCCAGCTCTCAGGGGGCGGGAGCTGGAAACACCATATATTTT. It codes for CASSQGAGAGNTIYF.

The chain employs TRBV11-2 and TRBJ2-1; no reliable D call. V lost 4 bases to trimming and J lost 9 bases, with 16 bases between them. This CDR3 region has 14 residues. CDR1 is SGHAT, CDR2 FQNNGV, per germline. The CDR3 DNA is TGTGCCAGCAGCTGGCCAGCTCGTGAAGCTGAGCAGTTCTTC. Protein product: CASSWPAREAEQFF.

The J gene is TRBJ2-7, the V gene TRBV29-1; 11 bases fit TRBD1. This CDR3 region has 14 residues. J gave up 1 base and V 6 bases, and 5 bases lay outside the gene matches. CDR1 SQVTM and CDR2 ANQGSEA come from the germline V gene. CDR3 amino acids: CSVLGTGGSYEQYF. DNA of the CDR3: TGCAGCGTCCTTGGGACAGGGGGTTCCTACGAGCAGTACTTC.

This sequence joins TRBV4-2 and TRBJ2-7; D is perhaps TRBD1 (6 bases). The V end was cut by 0 bases, the J end by 6 bases, with 12 bases between. Germline V CDR1 and CDR2: LGHNA, YNFKEQ. The CDR3 consists of 14 residues. CDR3 sequence: CASSQDPRGGEQYF. The CDR3 DNA reads TGTGCCAGCAGCCAAGATCCCAGGGGCGGCGAGCAGTACTTC.

The genes are TRBV11-2 and TRBJ1-3; no firm D call. V was clipped by 1 base and J by 6 bases, with 13 bases between them. Per the germline V gene, CDR1 is SGHAT and CDR2 is FQNNGV. The CDR3 sequence is 15 residues long. The CDR3 nucleotides are TGTGCCAGCAGCTTAGCCCCCAGGAACCCAAACACCATATATTTT. Translation: CASSLAPRNPNTIYF.

This clone was seen only once. This chain joins TRBV12-3 or TRBV12-4 and TRBJ2-5; either TRBD1 or TRBD2 may supply D (5 bases each). V dropped 3 bases and J dropped 7 bases, with 12 bases sitting between them. This CDR3 region has 13 residues. The CDR3 region is CASSFWGSGTQYF. The CDR3 nucleotides are TGTGCCAGCAGTTTTTGGGGGAGTGGGACCCAGTACTTC.

This clone has a single count. The chain uses TRBV7-9 and TRBJ2-3; perhaps TRBD1 as D (5 bases). Between the trimmed V and J ends, which lost 2 bases and 6 bases, there was a span of 9 bases. The CDR3 is 13 amino acids. The germline V gene has CDR1 SEHNR and CDR2 FQNEAQ (reference sequence). CDR3 loop: CASSLLGADTQYF. The CDR3 bases are TGTGCCAGCAGCTTATTAGGGGCGGATACGCAGTATTTT.

The rearrangement joins TRBV10-3 to TRBJ2-2; TRBD1 agrees at 7 bases. V lost 4 bases, J lost 0 bases, and 5 bases stayed unmatched. This CDR3 is 16 amino acids long. Germline V gene lookup returns CDR1 ENHRY and CDR2 SYGVKD. CDR3 sequence reads: CAISARTGANTGELFF. CDR3 in DNA: TGTGCCATCAGTGCCCGGACAGGCGCGAACACCGGGGAGCTGTTTTTT.

The genes are TRBV13 and TRBJ1-1; D is possibly TRBD1 (5 bases). CDR1 is PRHDT and CDR2 is FYEKMQ in the germline V gene (reference sequence). Deletions cut 0 bases from V and 1 base from J, with 15 bases between. The CDR3 extends over 17 amino acids. The CDR3 nucleotides read TGTGCCAGCAGCTTAGGGGGGCAACTGGGAGAGAACACTGAAGCTTTCTTT. Amino acid sequence: CASSLGGQLGENTEAFF.

The chain combines TRBV7-6 with TRBJ1-3, with a possible D match to TRBD1 (6 bases). The CDR3 length is 16 residues. Germline CDR1 is SGHVS and CDR2 is FNYEAQ. V lost 2 bases and J lost 2, with 13 bases in between. The chain's CDR3 is CASSLNIGGTGNTIYF. CDR3 DNA sequence: TGTGCCAGCAGCTTAAATATCGGGGGCACTGGAAACACCATATATTTT.

This chain connects TRBV6-4 to TRBJ1-6; D might be TRBD1 (6 bases). The germline V gene encodes CDR1 MRHNA and CDR2 SNTAGT. With 4 bases removed from V and 8 bases from J, the gap between germline ends came to 12 bases. The CDR3 length is 14 residues. This CDR3 is CASSVQGKDSPLHF. The CDR3 region has the DNA TGTGCCAGCAGTGTTCAGGGGAAGGATTCACCCCTCCACTTT.

The chain has TRBV2 and TRBJ2-7; the match to TRBD1 covers 9 bases. The ends lost 5 bases at V and 7 bases at J; junction bases unmatched: 6. Germline lookup yields CDR1 SNHLY and CDR2 FYNNEI. The CDR3 runs to 13 residues. As DNA, the CDR3 is TGTGCCAGCAGTTGGGACAGGGTAGTGGAGCAGTACTTC. As protein: CASSWDRVVEQYF.

The count of this clone is one. The J gene is TRBJ2-2, the V gene TRBV7-8, with D uncertain. CDR3 length equals 14 residues. The V end was cut by 0 bases, the J end by 1 base, with 3 bases between. The germline V gene has CDR1 SGHVS and CDR2 FQNEAQ. CDR3 sequence (DNA): TGTGCCAGCAGCTTAGCGGGGAACACCGGGGAGCTGTTTTTT. Its translation is CASSLAGNTGELFF.

This clone was detected only a few times. The chain links TRBV6-5 to TRBJ1-1; D perhaps matches TRBD1 (5 bases). The CDR3 covers 14 residues. CDR1 is MNHEY, CDR2 SVGAGI, per germline. V was pared by 6 bases and J by 2 bases, with 13 bases between. DNA of the CDR3: TGTGCCAGCAGCTCGTGGGACGGCAACACTGAAGCTTTCTTT. Protein sequence: CASSSWDGNTEAFF.

The chain is built from TRBV12-5 and TRBJ2-1; D unclear. CDR3 length: 12 residues. CDR1 is LGHNT and CDR2 is FRNRAP in the germline V gene. Trimming stripped 0 bases from V and 10 bases from J, with 7 bases between. The CDR3 nucleotides are TGTGCTAGTGGTTTGGTACGCACAGAGCAGTTCTTC. Residues: CASGLVRTEQFF. Drawing the rest from reference TRBV12-5 and TRBJ2-1, the complete variable domain is DARVTQTPRHKVTEMGQEVTMRCQPILGHNTVFWYRQTMMQGLELLAYFRNRAPLDDSGMPKDRFSAEMPDATLATLKIQPSEPRDSAVYFCASGLVRTEQFFGPGTRLTVL.

In its sample, this clone was seen once. The chain joins TRBV10-3 to TRBJ1-1; the D is unclear. Germline loops: CDR1 ENHRY, CDR2 SYGVKD. The V end was cut by 3 bases, the J end by 4 bases, with 3 bases between. The CDR3 runs to 11 residues. CDR3 DNA sequence: TGTGCCATCAGTGATGTCACTGAAGCTTTCTTT. Its protein product is CAISDVTEAFF.

The genes are TRBV9 and TRBJ2-5, with D tentatively TRBD1 or TRBD2 (5 bases each). This CDR3 is built from 14 residues. Between the trimmed V and J ends, which lost 3 bases and 3 bases, there was a span of 12 bases. CDR1 is SGDLS and CDR2 is YYNGEE in the germline V gene. The CDR3 DNA is TGTGCCAGCAGCGCGAGGGGATTTGAAGAGACCCAGTACTTC. Amino acid sequence: CASSARGFEETQYF.